This entry lists 28 T cell receptor beta chains sequenced from one sample in a study of cytomegalovirus exposure and HLA in healthy donors. With 60 Vbeta and 13 Jbeta primers, the PCR was carried out. Sequencing used immunoSEQ multiplex PCR; TCRdb keeps in-frame clones, though not all of them. The sample lists around 120,000 clones; over 65% were seen once. The source material was PBMCs. These receptors came from a man between 25 and 39 years old in good health and CMV-seronegative.

Only a few counts were recorded for this clone. The chain uses TRBV11-3 and TRBJ2-1; a possible D gene is TRBD2 (7 bases). V gave up 2 bases and J gave up 0 bases, with 11 bases separating them. The CDR3 extends over 16 amino acids. Per germline, CDR1 SGHNT and CDR2 YENEEA. The CDR3 protein is CASSLRGGSSYNEQFF. In DNA form, the CDR3 reads TGTGCCAGCAGCTTAAGGGGGGGGAGCTCCTACAATGAGCAGTTCTTC.

This clone occurred a few times. The CDR3 nucleotides read TGTGCCAGTATACAGACCGGCGACACCGGGGAGCTGTTTTTT. Translation gives CASIQTGDTGELFF. The chain is built from TRBV19 and TRBJ2-2, with unresolved D. Trimming removed 7 bases at V and 3 bases at J, with 12 bases between. Germline lookup yields CDR1 LNHDA and CDR2 SQIVND (reference sequence). The CDR3 totals 14 residues.

DNA for the CDR3: TGTGCCAGCAGGAGAAACAGTTTTTCCTACGAGCAGTACTTC. It is translated as CASRRNSFSYEQYF. This chain links TRBV7-9 with TRBJ2-7; D not resolved. Trimming removed 6 bases from V and 1 base from J, with 13 bases in between. The CDR3 spans 14 residues. Germline assignment: CDR1 SEHNR and CDR2 FQNEAQ (reference sequence).

The gene calls are TRBV7-9 and TRBJ1-5, with D hard to call. V shed 5 bases and J shed 6 bases, with 14 bases lying between them. Germline CDR1 SEHNR, CDR2 FQNEAQ (reference sequence). The CDR3 runs 14 residues. CDR3 bases: TGTGCCAGCAGCCCCGCAGGAGCGGGTCAGCCCCAGCATTTT. This sequence encodes CASSPAGAGQPQHF.

V gene TRBV7-9 combines with J gene TRBJ1-6, with 9 bases aligning to TRBD1. CDR1 is SEHNR and CDR2 is FQNEAQ in the germline V gene (reference sequence). This CDR3 contains 16 residues. After removal of 6 bases from V and 7 bases from J, the junction contained 10 bases not matched to a gene. The CDR3 reads CASRVSTGGANSPLHF. Written as DNA, the CDR3 is TGTGCCAGCAGGGTGTCAACAGGGGGCGCGAATTCACCCCTCCACTTT.

The chain uses TRBV7-2 and TRBJ1-2; TRBD1 matches at 9 bases. Germline-derived CDR1 and CDR2 are SGHTA and FQGNSA. The CDR3 loop spans 14 amino acids. J was trimmed by 5 bases and V by 1 base; bases with no gene match: 2. CDR3 bases: TGTGCCAGCAGCTTAGACAGGGGGCAGTATGGCTACACCTTC. Its translation is CASSLDRGQYGYTF. The variable domain in full, with the rest retrieved from reference TRBV7-2 and TRBJ1-2, is GAGVSQSPSNKVTEKGKDVELRCDPISGHTALYWYRQSLGQGLEFLIYFQGNSAPDKSGLPSDRFSAERTGGSVSTLTIQRTQQEDSAVYLCASSLDRGQYGYTFGSGTRLTVV.

The V and J genes are TRBV18 and TRBJ1-1; D unclear. Germline-derived CDR1 and CDR2 are KGHSH and LQKENI. V lost 2 bases and J lost 4, with 14 bases in between. The CDR3 loop spans 15 amino acids. In DNA form, the CDR3 reads TGTGCCAGCTCACCATTCTTGGGCGCTGGCACTGAAGCTTTCTTT. Amino acids: CASSPFLGAGTEAFF.

V and J are TRBV10-3 and TRBJ2-7; 8 nucleotides match TRBD1. CDR3 length: 16 amino acids. Germline-derived CDR1 and CDR2 are ENHRY and SYGVKD. Trimming removed 0 bases from V and 3 bases from J; junction bases left unmatched: 7. The CDR3 spells CAISESNLDRVYEQYF. Written as DNA, the CDR3 is TGTGCCATCAGTGAGTCCAACTTGGACAGGGTCTACGAGCAGTACTTC.

This clone was detected only once. V usage is TRBV13 and J usage is TRBJ1-6, with TRBD1 identical over 10 bases. CDR1 is PRHDT and CDR2 is FYEKMQ in the germline V gene (reference sequence). This CDR3 contains 14 residues. Losses at the gene ends were 5 bases for V and 10 bases for J; bases not matched to a gene: 5. DNA for the CDR3: TGTGCCAGCAGCCCGGGGACAGGGGTCTCACCCCTCCACTTT. This codes for CASSPGTGVSPLHF.

V is TRBV27 and J is TRBJ1-3, with a tentative D call TRBD1 (5 bases). V gave up 5 bases and J gave up 7 bases, with 18 bases separating them. This CDR3 spans 15 amino acids. CDR1 and CDR2 (germline): MNHEY, SMNVEV (reference sequence). In DNA form, the CDR3 reads TGTGCCAGCAGTCCGACAGATACTGGATGGAACACCATATATTTT. It translates to CASSPTDTGWNTIYF.

V usage is TRBV7-2 and J usage is TRBJ1-5; TRBD1 matches 9 bases. The V gene end was trimmed by 1 base and the J gene end by 4 bases; junction bases not matched to a gene: 2. Germline V lookup: CDR1 SGHTA, CDR2 FQGNSA. The CDR3 contains 15 residues. In DNA form, the CDR3 reads TGTGCCAGCAGCTTAGGGGGGACAGGGAATCAGCCCCAGCATTTT. This sequence encodes CASSLGGTGNQPQHF.

This clone appeared a few times. The chain joins TRBV6-1 to TRBJ2-5, with D maybe TRBD1 (6 bases). The J call may be faulty, since TRBJ2-7 better matches the DNA end. CDR1 and CDR2 from the germline V gene are MNHNS and SASEGT. The CDR3 loop spans 15 amino acids. The CDR3 sequence: CASSASGHSAYEQYF. The CDR3 region has the DNA TGTGCCAGCAGTGCTTCGGGACACAGTGCCTACGAGCAGTACTTC.

This chain connects TRBV4-2 to TRBJ2-7, with TRBD2 matching 12 bases. This CDR3 is built from 17 residues. Trimming cost V 2 bases and J 1 base; bases outside gene matches: 6. Germline V gene lookup returns CDR1 LGHNA and CDR2 YNFKEQ. The CDR3 nucleotides read TGTGCCAGCAGCCAAACTAGGACTAGCGGGAATTCCTACGAGCAGTACTTC. Encoded protein: CASSQTRTSGNSYEQYF.

This chain joins TRBV30 and TRBJ1-1, with 9 bases aligning to TRBD1. The J segment lost 2 bases and the V segment lost 5 bases, leaving 3 bases of the junction unmatched. Germline V gene data show CDR1 as GTSNPN and CDR2 as SVGIG (reference sequence). This CDR3 has 13 residues. The CDR3 spells CAWATGGNTEAFF. For the CDR3, the DNA is TGTGCCTGGGCGACAGGGGGTAACACTGAAGCTTTCTTT.

The chain uses TRBV29-1 and TRBJ2-5; 9 bases line up with TRBD1. The J call may be in error: the DNA end matches TRBJ2-7 better. The V gene's germline CDR1 is SQVTM and CDR2 ANQGSEA. This CDR3 region has 14 residues. Here the CDR3 DNA reads TGCAGCGTCGCAAATCCGGGACAGGGCTACGAGCAGTACTTC. Encoded protein: CSVANPGQGYEQYF.

The chain carries TRBV19 and TRBJ2-5; 11 nucleotides match TRBD1. From germline, CDR1 is LNHDA and CDR2 SQIVND (reference sequence). The V gene end was trimmed by 5 bases and the J gene end by 4 bases; junction bases not matched to a gene: 3. The CDR3 length is 14 residues. CDR3 nucleotides: TGTGCCAGTAGTTTGGACAGGGGGCGAGAGACCCAGTACTTC. Its protein product is CASSLDRGRETQYF. The full variable domain, its missing parts supplied by reference TRBV19 and TRBJ2-5, is DGGITQSPKYLFRKEGQNVTLSCEQNLNHDAMYWYRQDPGQGLRLIYYSQIVNDFQKGDIAEGYSVSREKKESFPLTVTSAQKNPTAFYLCASSLDRGRETQYFGPGTRLLVL.

This clone was observed a single time. CDR3 DNA sequence: TGTGCCAGCAGCCAAGCCCCCGGCGGGGGAATATACAATGAGCAGTTCTTC. Protein product: CASSQAPGGGIYNEQFF. V gene TRBV14 combines with J gene TRBJ2-1; TRBD2 matches at 7 bases. Per germline, CDR1 SGHDN and CDR2 FVKESK. With 1 base clipped from V and 4 bases from J, the junction kept 10 bases outside the gene matches. The CDR3 sequence is 17 residues long.

In the case of this clone: The junction departs from germline at one end; a sequencing error may be responsible. The chain joins TRBV9 to TRBJ1-2; 8 bases line up with TRBD1. Germline CDR1 reads SGDLS; CDR2 reads YYNGEE. The CDR3 runs to 14 residues. As DNA, the CDR3 is TGTGCCAGCAGCGTAACCGACTCGGGACAGGCTCTCCCCTTC. It codes for CASSVTDSGQALPF.

This clone was counted only a few times. The CDR3 DNA is TGCGCCAGCAGCCAAGATCCAGGGACAGGGTACTCACCCCTCCACTTT. Translated, it gives CASSQDPGTGYSPLHF. The chain couples TRBV4-3 to TRBJ1-6, with TRBD1 matching over 9 bases. This CDR3 region has 16 residues. Looked up from germline, CDR1 is LGHNA and CDR2 is YSLEER. V lost 0 bases and J lost 10; bases outside the gene matches: 7.

The chain has TRBV6-4 and TRBJ2-3; 13 bases are shared with TRBD2. Germline CDR1 reads MRHNA; CDR2 reads SNTAGT. Trimming removed 0 bases from V and 1 base from J; junction bases left unmatched: 7. The CDR3 has 19 amino acids. Here the CDR3 DNA reads TGTGCCAGCAGTGACTCGAGTGAAGGGACTAGCGGGGGCACAGATACGCAGTATTTT. It is translated as CASSDSSEGTSGGTDTQYF.

The chain uses TRBV4-1 and TRBJ2-3; TRBD2 aligns across 11 bases. Per germline, CDR1 MGHRA and CDR2 YSYEKL. The CDR3 totals 16 residues. The trim removed 1 base at V and 6 bases at J, leaving 6 bases unmatched. The CDR3 spells CASSQGFVAGGDTQYF. CDR3 DNA sequence: TGCGCCAGCAGCCAAGGTTTCGTAGCGGGGGGGGATACGCAGTATTTT.

The chain carries TRBV6-5 and TRBJ2-2; 12 positions agree with TRBD2. V was pared by 8 bases and J by 6 bases, with 7 bases of the junction left unmatched. Germline CDR1 reads MNHEY; CDR2 reads SVGAGI. CDR3 length equals 15 residues. CDR3 protein: CASRRGLAGSGELFF. CDR3 in DNA: TGTGCCAGCCGGCGGGGACTAGCGGGTTCCGGGGAGCTGTTTTTT.

This clone was picked up one time. V gene TRBV5-3 combines with J gene TRBJ2-1, with 9 positions matching TRBD2. TRBV5-3 is an ORF, with its function uncertain. This CDR3 region has 15 residues. V was pared by 2 bases and J by 10 bases, with 10 bases of the junction left unmatched. In DNA form, the CDR3 reads TGTGCCAGAAGCTTAAGGGGCGGGGGGGCCTGGGAGCAGTTCTTC. Amino acids: CARSLRGGGAWEQFF.

The V and J genes are TRBV5-1 and TRBJ1-1, with TRBD1 matching over 9 bases. The CDR3 has 14 amino acids. V lost 4 bases, J lost 3 bases, and 4 bases stayed unmatched. Germline CDR1 is SGHRS and CDR2 is YFSETQ. The DNA of the CDR3 is TGCGCCAGCAGCCGTGACAGGGGGTACACTGAAGCTTTCTTT. Translated, it gives CASSRDRGYTEAFF. Supplemented by reference TRBV5-1 and TRBJ1-1, the full variable domain reads KAGVTQTPRYLIKTRGQQVTLSCSPISGHRSVSWYQQTPGQGLQFLFEYFSETQRNKGNFPGRFSGRQFSNSRSEMNVSTLELGDSALYLCASSRDRGYTEAFFGQGTRLTVV.

This rearrangement joins TRBV11-2 to TRBJ1-1, with 9 bases identical to TRBD1. In germline, CDR1 is SGHAT, CDR2 FQNNGV. After removal of 5 bases from V and 5 bases from J, the junction contained 6 bases not matched to a gene. The CDR3 length is 14 residues. CDR3 loop: CASSRGQGQTEAFF. The CDR3 DNA reads TGTGCCAGCAGCCGCGGACAGGGGCAAACTGAAGCTTTCTTT.

V is TRBV30 and J is TRBJ2-5; TRBD2 aligns across 7 bases. CDR3 size: 13 residues. Germline CDR1 is GTSNPN and CDR2 is SVGIG (reference sequence). V dropped 0 bases and J dropped 2; count of bases not matched to a gene: 0. The CDR3, as DNA: TGTGCCTGGAGTGTCGGGGGGCAAGAGACCCAGTACTTC. This gives the protein CAWSVGGQETQYF.

The J gene is TRBJ2-6, the V gene TRBV6-4, with a tentative D call TRBD1 (5 bases). This CDR3 contains 18 residues. Germline values: CDR1 MRHNA, CDR2 SNTAGT. V dropped 2 bases and J dropped 0 bases, with 14 bases sitting between them. CDR3: CASSDAQGGISGANVLTF. The CDR3 bases are TGTGCCAGCAGTGACGCCCAGGGTGGCATCTCTGGGGCCAACGTCCTGACTTTC.

J is TRBJ1-2 and V is TRBV6-5, with D possibly being TRBD1 (6 bases). The CDR3 is 13 amino acids. Germline assignment: CDR1 MNHEY and CDR2 SVGAGI. Trimming stripped 6 bases from V and 2 bases from J, with 10 bases between. CDR3 protein: CASRRGQNYGYTF. For the CDR3, the DNA is TGTGCCAGCAGGAGAGGACAGAACTATGGCTACACCTTC.